This TCR beta chain came from a study of T cells in Graves' hyperthyroidism and ophthalmopathy. Study details: Peripheral blood was drawn at first diagnosis, prior to all treatment. Study-level findings and limits: Most thyroid clonotypes with frequency above 0.001 were detected in blood.

Amplification of TCR beta CDR3 regions was performed using RNA transcripts as template. Researchers ran a first-round RT-PCR on the TCR CDR3 using the HTBI primer set. One entry per CDR3 protein, called by TCRdb with MiXCR from the multiplex PCR reads. Among about 690,000 distinct CDR3 sequences, around a sixth were seen once, and the ten largest hold 15% to 18%. Newly diagnosed hyperthyroidism patients aged 18 to 65 years had disease lasting under 2 months. V was pared by 1 base and J by 7 bases, with 11 bases of the junction left unmatched. Germline values: CDR1 LGHDT, CDR2 YNNKEL (reference sequence). The CDR3 runs 17 residues. In regard to this clonotype: Its antigen is not known.

Sequencing was carried out using blood. This chain joins TRBV3-1 and TRBJ2-1, with 9 bases identical to TRBD2. The receptor was derived from a man between 50 and 59 years old with Graves' hyperthyroidism. CDR3 amino acids: CASSQVRRTSVRNEQFF. Written as DNA, the CDR3 is TGTGCCAGCAGCCAAGTGAGAAGGACTAGCGTTAGAAATGAGCAGTTCTTC.